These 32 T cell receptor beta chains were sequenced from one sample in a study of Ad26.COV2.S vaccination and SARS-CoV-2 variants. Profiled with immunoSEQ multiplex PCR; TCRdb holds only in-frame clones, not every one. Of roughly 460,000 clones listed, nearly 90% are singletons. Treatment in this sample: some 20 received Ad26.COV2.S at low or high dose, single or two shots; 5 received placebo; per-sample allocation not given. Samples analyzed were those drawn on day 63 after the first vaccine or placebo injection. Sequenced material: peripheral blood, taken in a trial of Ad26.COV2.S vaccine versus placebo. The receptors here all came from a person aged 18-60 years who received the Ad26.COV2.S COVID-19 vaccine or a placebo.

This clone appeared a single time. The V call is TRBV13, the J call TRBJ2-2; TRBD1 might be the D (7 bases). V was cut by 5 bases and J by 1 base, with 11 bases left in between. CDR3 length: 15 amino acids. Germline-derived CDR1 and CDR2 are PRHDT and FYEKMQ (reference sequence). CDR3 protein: CASSGGTENTGELFF. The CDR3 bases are TGTGCCAGCAGCGGCGGGACAGAGAACACCGGGGAGCTGTTTTTT.

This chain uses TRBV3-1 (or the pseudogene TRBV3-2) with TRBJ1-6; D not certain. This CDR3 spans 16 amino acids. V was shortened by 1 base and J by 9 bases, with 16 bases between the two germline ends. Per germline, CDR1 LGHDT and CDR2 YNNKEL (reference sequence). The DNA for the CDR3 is TGTGCCAGCAGCCAAGCTCAGCCGAGGAGGCGTTCACCCCTCCACTTT. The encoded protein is CASSQAQPRRRSPLHF.

The CDR3 sequence is CAIDRGSYNEQFF. The CDR3 nucleotides read TGTGCCATCGACAGGGGGTCCTACAATGAGCAGTTCTTC. The rearrangement links TRBV13 to TRBJ2-1; 9 bases line up with TRBD1. With V trimmed by 10 bases and J by 1 base, 2 bases remained unmatched. Germline loops: CDR1 PRHDT, CDR2 FYEKMQ (reference sequence). This CDR3 is built from 13 residues.

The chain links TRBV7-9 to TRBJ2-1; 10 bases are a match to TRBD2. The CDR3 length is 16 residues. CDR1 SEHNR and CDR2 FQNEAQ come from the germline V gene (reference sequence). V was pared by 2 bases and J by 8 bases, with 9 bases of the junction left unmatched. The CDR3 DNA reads TGTGCCAGCAGCTTAAGGCTCGCAGCGGGAGGGGATGAGCAGTTCTTC. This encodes CASSLRLAAGGDEQFF. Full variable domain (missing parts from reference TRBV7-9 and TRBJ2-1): DTGVSQNPRHKITKRGQNVTFRCDPISEHNRLYWYRQTLGQGPEFLTYFQNEAQLEKSRLLSDRFSAERPKGSFSTLEIQRTEQGDSAMYLCASSLRLAAGGDEQFFGPGTRLTVL.

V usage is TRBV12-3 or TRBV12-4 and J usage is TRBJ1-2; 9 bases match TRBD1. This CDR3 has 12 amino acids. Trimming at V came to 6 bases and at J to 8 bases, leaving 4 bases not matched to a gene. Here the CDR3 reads CASRQGAGGYTF. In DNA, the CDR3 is TGTGCCAGCAGACAGGGGGCGGGGGGCTACACCTTC.

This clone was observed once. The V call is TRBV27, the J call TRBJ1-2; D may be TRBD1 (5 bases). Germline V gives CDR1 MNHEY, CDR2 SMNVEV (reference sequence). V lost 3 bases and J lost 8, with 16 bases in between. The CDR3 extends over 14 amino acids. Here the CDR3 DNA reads TGTGCCAGCAGTTTGGGGACGAAGGCTGGCGGCTACACCTTC. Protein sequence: CASSLGTKAGGYTF.

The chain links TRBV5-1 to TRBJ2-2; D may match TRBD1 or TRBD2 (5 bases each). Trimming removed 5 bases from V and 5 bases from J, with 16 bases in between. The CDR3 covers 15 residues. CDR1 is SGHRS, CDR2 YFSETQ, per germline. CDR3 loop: CASSMDWGITGELFF. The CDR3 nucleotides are TGCGCCAGCAGTATGGATTGGGGGATTACCGGGGAGCTGTTTTTT.

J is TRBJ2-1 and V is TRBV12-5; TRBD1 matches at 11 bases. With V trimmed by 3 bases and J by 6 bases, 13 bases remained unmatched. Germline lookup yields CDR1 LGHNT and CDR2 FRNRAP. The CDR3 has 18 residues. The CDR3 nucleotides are TGTGCTAGTGGTTTAGCGGACAGGGGGCGCCTATCACTCAATGAGCAGTTCTTC. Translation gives CASGLADRGRLSLNEQFF.

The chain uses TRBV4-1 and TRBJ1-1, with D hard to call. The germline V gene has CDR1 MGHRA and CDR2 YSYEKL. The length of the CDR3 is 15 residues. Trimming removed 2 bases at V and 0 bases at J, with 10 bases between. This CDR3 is CASSQPLDMNTEAFF. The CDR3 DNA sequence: TGCGCCAGCAGCCAACCGCTTGACATGAACACTGAAGCTTTCTTT.

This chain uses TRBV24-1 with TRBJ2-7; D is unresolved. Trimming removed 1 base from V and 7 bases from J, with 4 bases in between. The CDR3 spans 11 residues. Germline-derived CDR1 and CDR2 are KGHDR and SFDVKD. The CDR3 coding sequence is TGTGCCACCAGTGATTTTAGGGAGCAGTACTTC. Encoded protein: CATSDFREQYF.

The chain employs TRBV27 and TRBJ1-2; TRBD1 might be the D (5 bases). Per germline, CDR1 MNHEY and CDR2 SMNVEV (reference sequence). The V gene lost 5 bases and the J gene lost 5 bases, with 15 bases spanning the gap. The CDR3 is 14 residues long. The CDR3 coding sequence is TGTGCCAGCAGTCCAGGGAGTCAGGGATATGGCTACACCTTC. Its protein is CASSPGSQGYGYTF.

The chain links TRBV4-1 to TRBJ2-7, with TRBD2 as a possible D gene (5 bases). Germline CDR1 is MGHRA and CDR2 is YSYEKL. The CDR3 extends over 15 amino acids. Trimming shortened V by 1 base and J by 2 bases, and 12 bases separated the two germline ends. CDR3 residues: CASSQGLLATYEQYF. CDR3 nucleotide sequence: TGCGCCAGCAGCCAAGGACTCCTAGCCACCTACGAGCAGTACTTC.

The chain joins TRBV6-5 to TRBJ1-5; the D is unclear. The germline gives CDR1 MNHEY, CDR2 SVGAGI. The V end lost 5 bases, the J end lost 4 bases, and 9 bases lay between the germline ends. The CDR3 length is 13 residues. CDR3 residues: CASSREGNQPQHF. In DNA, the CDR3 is TGTGCCAGCAGTCGGGAGGGAAATCAGCCCCAGCATTTT.

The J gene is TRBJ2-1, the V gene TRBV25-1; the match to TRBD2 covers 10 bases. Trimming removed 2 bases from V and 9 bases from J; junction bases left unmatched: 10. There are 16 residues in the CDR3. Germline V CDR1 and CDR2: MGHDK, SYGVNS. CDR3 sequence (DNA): TGTGCCAGCAGTGAAGAGACTAGCGGGTTTCGATCTGAGCAGTTCTTC. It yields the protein CASSEETSGFRSEQFF.

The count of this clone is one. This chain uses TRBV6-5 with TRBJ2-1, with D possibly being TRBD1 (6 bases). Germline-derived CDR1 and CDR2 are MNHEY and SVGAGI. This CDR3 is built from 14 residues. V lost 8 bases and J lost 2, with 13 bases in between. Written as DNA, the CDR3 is TGTGCCAGCGCGACGGCAGGGGCCTACAATGAGCAGTTCTTC. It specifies CASATAGAYNEQFF.

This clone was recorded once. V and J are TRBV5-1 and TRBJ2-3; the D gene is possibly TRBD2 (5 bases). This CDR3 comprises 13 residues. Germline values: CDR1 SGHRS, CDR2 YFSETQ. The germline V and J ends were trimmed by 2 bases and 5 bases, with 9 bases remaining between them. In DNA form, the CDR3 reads TGCGCCAGCAGCTTTGGGAGTGGAGATACGCAGTATTTT. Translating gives CASSFGSGDTQYF.

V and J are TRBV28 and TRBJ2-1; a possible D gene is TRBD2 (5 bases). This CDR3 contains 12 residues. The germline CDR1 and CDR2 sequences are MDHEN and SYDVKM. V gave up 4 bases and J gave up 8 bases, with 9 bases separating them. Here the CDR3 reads CASSSKRDEQFF. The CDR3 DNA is TGTGCCAGCAGTTCCAAGAGGGATGAGCAGTTCTTC.

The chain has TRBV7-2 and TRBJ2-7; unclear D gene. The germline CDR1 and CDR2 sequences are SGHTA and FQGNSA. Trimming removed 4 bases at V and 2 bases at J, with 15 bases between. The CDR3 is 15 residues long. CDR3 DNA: TGTGCCAGCAGCTCTTCTACTCCTGGGGCCTACGAGCAGTACTTC. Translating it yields CASSSSTPGAYEQYF.

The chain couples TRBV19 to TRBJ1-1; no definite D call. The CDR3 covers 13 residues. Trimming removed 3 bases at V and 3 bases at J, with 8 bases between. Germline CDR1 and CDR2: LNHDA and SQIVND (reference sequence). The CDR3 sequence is CASSILRDTEAFF. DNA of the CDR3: TGTGCCAGTAGTATTTTGAGGGACACTGAAGCTTTCTTT.

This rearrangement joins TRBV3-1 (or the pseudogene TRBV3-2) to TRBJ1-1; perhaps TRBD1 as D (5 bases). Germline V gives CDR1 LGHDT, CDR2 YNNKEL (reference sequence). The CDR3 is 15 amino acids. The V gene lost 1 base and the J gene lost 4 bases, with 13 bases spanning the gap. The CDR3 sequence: CASSQGSRGSTEAFF. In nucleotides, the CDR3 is TGTGCCAGCAGCCAAGGGTCCCGGGGGAGCACTGAAGCTTTCTTT.

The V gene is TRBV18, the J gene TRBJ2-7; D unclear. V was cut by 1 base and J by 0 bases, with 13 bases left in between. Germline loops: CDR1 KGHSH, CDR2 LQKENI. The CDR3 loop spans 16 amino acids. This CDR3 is CASSPLHIWGSYEQYF. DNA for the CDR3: TGTGCCAGCTCACCACTACACATTTGGGGCTCCTACGAGCAGTACTTC.

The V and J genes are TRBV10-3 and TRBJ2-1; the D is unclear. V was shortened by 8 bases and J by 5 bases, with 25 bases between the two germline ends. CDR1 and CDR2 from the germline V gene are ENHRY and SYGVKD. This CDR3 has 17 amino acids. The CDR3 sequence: CAIQPHIDDEDDNEQFF. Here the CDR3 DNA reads TGTGCCATCCAACCACACATAGACGACGAGGACGACAATGAGCAGTTCTTC.

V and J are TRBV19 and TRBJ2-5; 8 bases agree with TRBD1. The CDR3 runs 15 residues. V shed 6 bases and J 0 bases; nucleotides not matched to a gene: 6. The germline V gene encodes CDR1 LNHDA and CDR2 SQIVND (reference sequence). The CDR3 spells CASSQTGADQETQYF. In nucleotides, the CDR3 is TGTGCCAGTAGCCAGACAGGGGCGGACCAAGAGACCCAGTACTTC.

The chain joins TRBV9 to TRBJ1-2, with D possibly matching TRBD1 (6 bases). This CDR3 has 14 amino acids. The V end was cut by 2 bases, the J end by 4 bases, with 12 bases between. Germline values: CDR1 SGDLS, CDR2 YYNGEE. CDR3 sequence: CASSVYGGSYGYTF. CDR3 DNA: TGTGCCAGCAGCGTTTACGGGGGCTCCTATGGCTACACCTTC.

CDR3 region: CASSLHEGAGETQYF. The CDR3 region has the DNA TGTGCCAGCAGTTTACATGAGGGGGCAGGGGAGACCCAGTACTTC. The V call is TRBV27, the J call TRBJ2-5, with 7 bases lining up with TRBD1. The CDR3 spans 15 residues. Germline CDR1 MNHEY, CDR2 SMNVEV (reference sequence). J gave up 5 bases and V 2 bases, and 8 bases lay outside the gene matches.

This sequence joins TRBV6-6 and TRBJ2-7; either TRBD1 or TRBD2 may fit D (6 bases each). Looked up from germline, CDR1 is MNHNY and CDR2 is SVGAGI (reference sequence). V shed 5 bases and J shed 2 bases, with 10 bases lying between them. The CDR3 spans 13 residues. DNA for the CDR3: TGTGCCAGCAGTGGGGGGCCCCCCTACGAGCAGTACTTC. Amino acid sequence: CASSGGPPYEQYF.

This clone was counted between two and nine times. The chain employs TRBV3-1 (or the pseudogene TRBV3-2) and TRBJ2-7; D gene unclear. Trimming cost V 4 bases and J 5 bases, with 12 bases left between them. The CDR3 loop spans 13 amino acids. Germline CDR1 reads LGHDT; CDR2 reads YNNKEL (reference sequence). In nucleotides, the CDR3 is TGTGCCAGCAGCCCCGGAGTACTACACGAGCAGTACTTC. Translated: CASSPGVLHEQYF.

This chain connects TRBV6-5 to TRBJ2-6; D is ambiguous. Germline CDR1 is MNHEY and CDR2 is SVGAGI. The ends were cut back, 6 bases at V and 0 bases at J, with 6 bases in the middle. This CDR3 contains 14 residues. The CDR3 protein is CASRAISGANVLTF. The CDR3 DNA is TGTGCCAGCAGGGCGATCTCTGGGGCCAACGTCCTGACTTTC.

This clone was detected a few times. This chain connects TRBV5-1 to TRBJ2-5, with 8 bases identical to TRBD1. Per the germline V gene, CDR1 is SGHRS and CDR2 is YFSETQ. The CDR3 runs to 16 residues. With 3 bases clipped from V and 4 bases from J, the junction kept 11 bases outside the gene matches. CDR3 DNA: TGCGCCAGCAGCTCAGGACAGGGTGGTGGGGCAGAGACCCAGTACTTC. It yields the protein CASSSGQGGGAETQYF.

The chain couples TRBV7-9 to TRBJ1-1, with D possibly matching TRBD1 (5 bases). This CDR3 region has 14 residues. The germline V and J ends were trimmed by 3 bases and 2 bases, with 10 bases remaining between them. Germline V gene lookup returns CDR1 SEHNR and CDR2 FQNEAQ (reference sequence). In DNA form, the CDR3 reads TGTGCCAGCAGCTTTGACAGCTTCAACACTGAAGCTTTCTTT. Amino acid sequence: CASSFDSFNTEAFF.

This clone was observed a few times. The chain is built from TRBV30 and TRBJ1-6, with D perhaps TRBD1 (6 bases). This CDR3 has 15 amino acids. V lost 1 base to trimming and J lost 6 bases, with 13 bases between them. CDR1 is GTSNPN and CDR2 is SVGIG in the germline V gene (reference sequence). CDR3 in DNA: TGTGCCTGGAGTGGCCGGGGGCTAAGTAATTCACCCCTCCACTTT. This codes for CAWSGRGLSNSPLHF.

CDR3 coding DNA: TGTGCCTGGAGTTTTGGTGGGACAGATACGCAGTATTTT. It yields the protein CAWSFGGTDTQYF. This chain uses TRBV30 with TRBJ2-3; D gene uncertain. CDR1 GTSNPN and CDR2 SVGIG come from the germline V gene (reference sequence). The CDR3 contains 13 residues. Deletions cut 2 bases from V and 3 bases from J, with 9 bases between.